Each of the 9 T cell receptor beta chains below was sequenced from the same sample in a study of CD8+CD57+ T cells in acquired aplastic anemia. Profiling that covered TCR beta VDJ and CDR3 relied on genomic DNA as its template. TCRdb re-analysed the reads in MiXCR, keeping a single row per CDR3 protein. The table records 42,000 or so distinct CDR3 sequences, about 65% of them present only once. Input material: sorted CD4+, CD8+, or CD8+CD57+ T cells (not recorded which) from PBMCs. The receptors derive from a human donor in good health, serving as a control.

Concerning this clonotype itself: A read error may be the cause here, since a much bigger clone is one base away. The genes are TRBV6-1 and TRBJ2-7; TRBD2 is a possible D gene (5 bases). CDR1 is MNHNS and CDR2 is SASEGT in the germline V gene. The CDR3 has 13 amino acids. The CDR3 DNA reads TGTGCCGGCAGTGCTGAGGAGGTCTACGAGCAGTACTTC. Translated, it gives CAGSAEEVYEQYF.

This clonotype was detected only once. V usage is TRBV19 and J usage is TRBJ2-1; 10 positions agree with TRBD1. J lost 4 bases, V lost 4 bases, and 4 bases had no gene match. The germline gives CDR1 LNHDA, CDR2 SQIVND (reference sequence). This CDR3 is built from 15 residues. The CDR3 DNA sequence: TGTGCCAGTAGTACGCGGACAGGGGGATACAATGAGCAGTTCTTC. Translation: CASSTRTGGYNEQFF.

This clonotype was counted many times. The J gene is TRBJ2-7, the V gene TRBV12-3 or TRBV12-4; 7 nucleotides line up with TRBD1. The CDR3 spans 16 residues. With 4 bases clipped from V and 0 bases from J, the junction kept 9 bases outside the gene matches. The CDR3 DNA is TGTGCCAGCAGTTCGCCCTCGGACAGGATCTCCTACGAGCAGTACTTC. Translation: CASSSPSDRISYEQYF.

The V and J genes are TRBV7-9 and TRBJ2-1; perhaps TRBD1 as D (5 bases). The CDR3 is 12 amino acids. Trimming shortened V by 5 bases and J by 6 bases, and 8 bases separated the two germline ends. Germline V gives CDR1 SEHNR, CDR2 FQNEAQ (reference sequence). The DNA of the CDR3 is TGTGCCAGCAGCCCCAGGGCCAATGAGCAGTTCTTC. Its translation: CASSPRANEQFF. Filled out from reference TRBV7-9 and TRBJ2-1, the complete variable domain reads DTGVSQNPRHKITKRGQNVTFRCDPISEHNRLYWYRQTLGQGPEFLTYFQNEAQLEKSRLLSDRFSAERPKGSFSTLEIQRTEQGDSAMYLCASSPRANEQFFGPGTRLTVL.

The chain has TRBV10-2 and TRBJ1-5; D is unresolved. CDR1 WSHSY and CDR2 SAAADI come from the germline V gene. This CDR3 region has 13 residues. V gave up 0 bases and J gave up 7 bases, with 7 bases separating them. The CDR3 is CASSESNSQPQHF. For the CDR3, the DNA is TGCGCCAGCAGTGAGTCGAATTCCCAGCCCCAGCATTTT.

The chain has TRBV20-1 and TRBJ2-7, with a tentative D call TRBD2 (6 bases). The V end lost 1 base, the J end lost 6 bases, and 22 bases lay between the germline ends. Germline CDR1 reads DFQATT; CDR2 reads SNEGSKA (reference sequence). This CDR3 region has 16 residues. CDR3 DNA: TGCAGTGCTAGAGGTAGGGAGGCAGGGCCTACCTGCGAGCAGTACTTC. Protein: CSARGREAGPTCEQYF.

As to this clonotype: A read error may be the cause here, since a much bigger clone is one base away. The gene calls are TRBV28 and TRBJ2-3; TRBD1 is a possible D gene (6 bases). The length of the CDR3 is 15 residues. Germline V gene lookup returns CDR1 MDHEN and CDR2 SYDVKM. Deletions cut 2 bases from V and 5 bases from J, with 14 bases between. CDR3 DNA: TGTGCCAGCAGTTTACCCCTAACAGGGAGAGATACGCAGTATTTT. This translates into CASSLPLTGRDTQYF.

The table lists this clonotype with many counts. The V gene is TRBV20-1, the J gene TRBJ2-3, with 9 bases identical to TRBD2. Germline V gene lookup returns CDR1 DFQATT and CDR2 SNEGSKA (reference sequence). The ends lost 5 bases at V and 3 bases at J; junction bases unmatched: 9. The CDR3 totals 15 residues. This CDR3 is CSALSVGLATDTQYF. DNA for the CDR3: TGCAGTGCTCTTTCGGTGGGACTAGCAACAGATACGCAGTATTTT.

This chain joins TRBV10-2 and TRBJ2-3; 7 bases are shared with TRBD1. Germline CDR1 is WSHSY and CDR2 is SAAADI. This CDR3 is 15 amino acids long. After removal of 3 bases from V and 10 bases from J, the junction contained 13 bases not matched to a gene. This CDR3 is CASSEVRGQLGPQYF. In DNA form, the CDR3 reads TGCGCCAGCAGTGAAGTAAGGGGACAGTTGGGTCCGCAGTATTTT.